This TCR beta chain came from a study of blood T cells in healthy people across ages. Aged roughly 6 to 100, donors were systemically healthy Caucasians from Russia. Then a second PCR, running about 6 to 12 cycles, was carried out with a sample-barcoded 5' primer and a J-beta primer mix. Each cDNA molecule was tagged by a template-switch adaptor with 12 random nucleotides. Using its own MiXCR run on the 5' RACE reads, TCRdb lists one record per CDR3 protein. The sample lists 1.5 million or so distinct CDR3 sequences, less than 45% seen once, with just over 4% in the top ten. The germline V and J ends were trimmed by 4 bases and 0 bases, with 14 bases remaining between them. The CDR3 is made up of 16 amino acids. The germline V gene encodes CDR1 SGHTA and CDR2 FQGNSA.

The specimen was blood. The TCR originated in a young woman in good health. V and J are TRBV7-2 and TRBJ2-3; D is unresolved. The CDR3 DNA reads TGTGCCAGCAGCTCCCAATCCGGGCCGAGCACAGATACGCAGTATTTT. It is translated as CASSSQSGPSTDTQYF.